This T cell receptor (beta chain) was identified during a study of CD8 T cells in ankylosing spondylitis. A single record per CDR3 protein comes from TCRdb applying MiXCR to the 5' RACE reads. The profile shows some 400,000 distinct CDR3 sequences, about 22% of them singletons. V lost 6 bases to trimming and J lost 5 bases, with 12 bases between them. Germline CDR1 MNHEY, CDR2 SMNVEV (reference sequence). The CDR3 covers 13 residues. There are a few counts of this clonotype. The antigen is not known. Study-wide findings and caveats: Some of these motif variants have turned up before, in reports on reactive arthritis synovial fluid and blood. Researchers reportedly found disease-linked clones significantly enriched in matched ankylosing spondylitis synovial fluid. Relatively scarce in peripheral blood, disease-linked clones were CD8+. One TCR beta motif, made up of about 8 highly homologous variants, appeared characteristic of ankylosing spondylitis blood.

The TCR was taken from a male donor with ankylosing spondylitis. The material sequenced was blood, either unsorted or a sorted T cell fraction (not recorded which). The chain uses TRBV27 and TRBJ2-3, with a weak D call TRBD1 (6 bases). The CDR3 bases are TGTGCCAGCAGACCCACAGGGCGAGATACGCAGTATTTT. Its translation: CASRPTGRDTQYF.